Included here is one T cell receptor (beta chain) sequence, with context. The CDR3 runs 15 residues. The V and J ends lost 1 base and 6 bases respectively, with 16 bases between them. The germline V gene has CDR1 SEHNR and CDR2 FQNEAQ (reference sequence). The sample's treatment: oral pan-JAK inhibitor, 5-10 mg twice daily. This entry is derived from a study of CD8+ T cells in alopecia areata. It was cDNA, reverse transcribed from extracted RNA, that served as the sequencing template. Here immunoSEQ multiplex PCR was the method, and the copy in TCRdb shows in-frame clones only, minus some. The repertoire consists of around 200,000 clones, with around 65% occurring once and the leading ten covering roughly 4.2%.

The J gene is TRBJ2-7, the V gene TRBV7-9; D is possibly TRBD1 (5 bases). Sequences were derived from CD4+ T cells sorted from blood, sampled at week 4, from a patient treated with tofacitinib. The receptor comes from a human donor with alopecia areata. The CDR3 DNA follows: TGTGCCAGCAGCTTAGTAGAAGGGGCGCAGGTCGAGCAGTACTTC. It is translated as CASSLVEGAQVEQYF.